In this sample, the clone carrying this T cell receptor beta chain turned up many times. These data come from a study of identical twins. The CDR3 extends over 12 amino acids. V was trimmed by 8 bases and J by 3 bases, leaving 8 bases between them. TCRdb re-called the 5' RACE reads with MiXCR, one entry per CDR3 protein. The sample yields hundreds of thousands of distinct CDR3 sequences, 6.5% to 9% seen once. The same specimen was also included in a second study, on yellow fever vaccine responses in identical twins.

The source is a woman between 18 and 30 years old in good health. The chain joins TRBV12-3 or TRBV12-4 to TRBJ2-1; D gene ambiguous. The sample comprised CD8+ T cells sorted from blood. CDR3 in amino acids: CASAVGYNEQFF. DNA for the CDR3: TGTGCCAGCGCCGTGGGCTACAATGAGCAGTTCTTC.